The 11 T cell receptor beta chains listed next were all sequenced from one sample in a study of beta chain features in type 1 diabetes (dated by TCRdb to the late 2010s). The library came from the immunoSEQ multiplex PCR assay. The High Capacity cDNA Reverse Transcription Kit was used to reverse transcribe all of the isolated RNA, meaning that expressed TCRB transcripts were what got sequenced. The clones in this table, taken by TCRdb from immuneACCESS, are in-frame only. Not every clone is retained; where verified, under half of the shortfall comes from an unresolved V gene, and the cause of the rest is unknown. The sample contains 140,000 to 150,000 clones, 10% of them found a single time. The top ten clones comprise 1.3% of the sample. Sequencing was done on a sample of naive CD4+ T cells from blood. The cell subset or site label on this specimen signifies: true naive CD4+ T cells. These receptors all come from a man in his late teens or twenties in good health.

The chain links TRBV5-4 to TRBJ1-6; D is uncertain. This CDR3 is built from 13 residues. The V gene lost 2 bases and the J gene lost 15 bases, with 15 bases spanning the gap. Germline V gene data show CDR1 as SGHNT and CDR2 as YYREEE (reference sequence). The CDR3 spells CASSFQQRDVLHF. CDR3 coding DNA: TGTGCCAGCAGCTTTCAACAGAGGGATGTCCTCCACTTT.

This sequence joins TRBV11-2 and TRBJ2-1, with D perhaps matching TRBD2 (5 bases). CDR1 SGHAT and CDR2 FQNNGV come from the germline V gene. V lost 1 base to trimming and J lost 0 bases, with 13 bases between them. The CDR3 consists of 17 residues. CDR3 coding DNA: TGTGCCAGCAGCTTAGTTTTCCGGGGAAGCTCCTACAATGAGCAGTTCTTC. Amino acid sequence: CASSLVFRGSSYNEQFF.

A few counts support this clone. The chain is built from TRBV9 and TRBJ2-5, with D perhaps matching TRBD2 (7 bases). From germline, CDR1 is SGDLS and CDR2 YYNGEE. V was trimmed by 4 bases and J by 5 bases, leaving 15 bases between them. CDR3 length: 14 residues. This CDR3 reads CASSPSGGPETQYF. CDR3 sequence (DNA): TGTGCCAGCAGCCCCTCCGGGGGGCCCGAGACCCAGTACTTC. Filled out from reference TRBV9 and TRBJ2-5, the complete variable domain reads DSGVTQTPKHLITATGQRVTLRCSPRSGDLSVYWYQQSLDQGLQFLIQYYNGEERAKGNILERFSAQQFPDLHSELNLSSLELGDSALYFCASSPSGGPETQYFGPGTRLLVL.

This clone was detected only a few times. The chain carries TRBV6-5 and TRBJ2-5, with 11 bases fitting TRBD1. Germline V gene data show CDR1 as MNHEY and CDR2 as SVGAGI. V shed 5 bases, J shed 11 bases, and the junction held 10 bases outside the gene matches. This CDR3 spans 14 amino acids. In DNA, the CDR3 is TGTGCCAGCAGTGGTGGACAGGGGGCGGGAGAGCAGTACTTC. It is translated as CASSGGQGAGEQYF.

This clone showed up just a few times. The chain recombines TRBV6-1 with TRBJ1-6, with 7 nucleotides matching TRBD1. CDR3 length: 14 amino acids. Germline V gene data show CDR1 as MNHNS and CDR2 as SASEGT. For the CDR3, the DNA is TGTACGGCACAGGGGTCGAACTATAATTCACCCCTCCACTTT. Residues: CTAQGSNYNSPLHF.

J is TRBJ2-1 and V is TRBV7-2, with TRBD1 matching 8 bases. The germline CDR1 and CDR2 sequences are SGHTA and FQGNSA. The CDR3 covers 14 residues. V lost 3 bases to trimming and J lost 10 bases; unmatched junction nucleotides: 8. The CDR3 coding sequence is TGTGCCAGCAGCTTCGGGACAGGAGCCTTAGAGCAGTTCTTC. It yields the protein CASSFGTGALEQFF.

This clone was detected a few times. The genes are TRBV9 and TRBJ1-5; tentative D call: TRBD1 (5 bases). In germline, CDR1 is SGDLS, CDR2 YYNGEE. This CDR3 is built from 15 residues. V was cut by 3 bases and J by 4 bases, with 14 bases left in between. This CDR3 reads CASSAPNRPNQPQHF. The CDR3 DNA reads as TGTGCCAGCAGCGCCCCAAACAGGCCAAATCAGCCCCAGCATTTT.

The chain couples TRBV7-2 to TRBJ1-5, with D possibly TRBD1 on 6 matching bases. Between the trimmed V and J ends, which lost 1 base and 1 base, there was a span of 8 bases. Germline V gene sequence: CDR1 SGHTA, CDR2 FQGNSA. The length of the CDR3 is 15 residues. CDR3 DNA: TGTGCCAGCAGCTTAGAGGGGACAAGCAATCAGCCCCAGCATTTT. Protein sequence: CASSLEGTSNQPQHF.

The rearrangement uses TRBV5-5 and TRBJ2-7; 7 bases fit TRBD1. Germline CDR1 SGHKS, CDR2 YYEKEE (reference sequence). The V gene end was trimmed by 4 bases and the J gene end by 7 bases; junction bases not matched to a gene: 8. There are 13 residues in the CDR3. The CDR3 sequence is CASSQRQGREQYF. The DNA of the CDR3 is TGTGCCAGCAGCCAGAGACAGGGTAGGGAGCAGTACTTC.

This clone was recorded a few times. The chain has TRBV7-6 and TRBJ2-3, with 12 bases aligning to TRBD2. This CDR3 contains 16 residues. V dropped 5 bases and J dropped 2; count of bases not matched to a gene: 5. CDR1 and CDR2 (germline): SGHVS, FNYEAQ. CDR3 nucleotides: TGTGCCAGCAGCGCAAGACTAGCGGGGGTCACAGATACGCAGTATTTT. It translates to CASSARLAGVTDTQYF.

This clone occurred a few times. CDR3 in amino acids: CASSKTGTVNNEQFF. Written as DNA, the CDR3 is TGTGCCAGCAGCAAAACGGGGACAGTAAACAATGAGCAGTTCTTC. The chain uses TRBV7-7 and TRBJ2-1; the match to TRBD1 covers 7 bases. The CDR3 is 15 residues long. Germline CDR1 reads SSHAT; CDR2 reads FNYEAQ (reference sequence). The ends lost 5 bases at V and 5 bases at J; junction bases unmatched: 9.